The T cell receptor beta chain described here comes from a study of OX40 agonist ivuxolimab in advanced cancers. For the study at large: The treatment was a fully human IgG2 OX40 agonist, ivuxolimab. The study gave patients intravenous ivuxolimab at 0.01 to 10 mg/kg every 2 weeks.

Whole-study results and caveats: At doses 0.1 to 3.0 mg/kg, CD4+ and CD8+ clones expanded. There were, on average, more expanded clones in CD8+ T cells than in CD4+.

Sequencing was performed with immunoSEQ multiplex PCR; in TCRdb, only in-frame clones are kept and a portion is missing. The sample carries about 63,000 clones, approximately 86% recorded once. Unmatched junction bases numbered 12, after V lost 6 bases and J lost 3 bases. The CDR3 is 16 amino acids. CDR1 KGHSH and CDR2 LQKENI come from the germline V gene. On this clone itself: The antigen remains unidentified.

This sequence joins TRBV18 and TRBJ2-5, with TRBD2 matching over 8 bases. Sequences were derived from CD4+ or CD8+ T cells sorted from blood, sampled in a trial of the OX40 agonist ivuxolimab. The origin of this receptor is an adult with an advanced solid tumor such as melanoma, head and neck, liver or kidney cancer. The CDR3 spells CASSPGGGRREETQYF. CDR3 in DNA: TGTGCCAGCTCGCCCGGCGGGGGGCGAAGAGAAGAGACCCAGTACTTC.